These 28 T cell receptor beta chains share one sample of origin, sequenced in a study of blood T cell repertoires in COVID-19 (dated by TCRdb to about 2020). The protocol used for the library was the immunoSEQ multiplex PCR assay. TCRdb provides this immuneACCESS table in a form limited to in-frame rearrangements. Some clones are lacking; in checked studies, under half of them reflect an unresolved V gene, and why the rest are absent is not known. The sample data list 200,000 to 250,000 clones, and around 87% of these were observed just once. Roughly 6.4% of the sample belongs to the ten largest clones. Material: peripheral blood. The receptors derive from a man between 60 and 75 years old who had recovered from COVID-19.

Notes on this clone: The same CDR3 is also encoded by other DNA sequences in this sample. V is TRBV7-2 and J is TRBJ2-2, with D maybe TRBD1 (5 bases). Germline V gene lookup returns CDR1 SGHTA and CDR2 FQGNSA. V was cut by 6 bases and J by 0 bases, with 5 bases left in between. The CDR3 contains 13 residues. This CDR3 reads CASRTANTGELFF. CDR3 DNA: TGTGCCAGCAGGACAGCGAACACCGGGGAGCTGTTTTTT.

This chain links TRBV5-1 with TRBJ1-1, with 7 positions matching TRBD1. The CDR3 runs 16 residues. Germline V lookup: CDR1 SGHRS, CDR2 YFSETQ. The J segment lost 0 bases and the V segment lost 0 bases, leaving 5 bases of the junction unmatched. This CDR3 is CASSLEGGAVNTEAFF. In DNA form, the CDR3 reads TGCGCCAGCAGCTTGGAAGGGGGCGCGGTGAACACTGAAGCTTTCTTT. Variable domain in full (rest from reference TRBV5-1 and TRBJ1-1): KAGVTQTPRYLIKTRGQQVTLSCSPISGHRSVSWYQQTPGQGLQFLFEYFSETQRNKGNFPGRFSGRQFSNSRSEMNVSTLELGDSALYLCASSLEGGAVNTEAFFGQGTRLTVV.

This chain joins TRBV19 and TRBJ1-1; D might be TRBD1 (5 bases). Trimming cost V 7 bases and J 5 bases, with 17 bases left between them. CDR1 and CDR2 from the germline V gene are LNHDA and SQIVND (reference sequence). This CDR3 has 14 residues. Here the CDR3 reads CASNPTGGRTEAFF. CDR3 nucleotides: TGTGCCAGTAACCCGACCGGGGGTCGGACTGAAGCTTTCTTT.

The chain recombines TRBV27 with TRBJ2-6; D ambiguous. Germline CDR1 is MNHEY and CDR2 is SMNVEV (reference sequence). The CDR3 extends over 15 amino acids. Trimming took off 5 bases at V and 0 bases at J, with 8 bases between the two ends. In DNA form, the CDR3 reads TGTGCCAGCAGTGCACTCCACTCTGGGGCCAACGTCCTGACTTTC. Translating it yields CASSALHSGANVLTF.

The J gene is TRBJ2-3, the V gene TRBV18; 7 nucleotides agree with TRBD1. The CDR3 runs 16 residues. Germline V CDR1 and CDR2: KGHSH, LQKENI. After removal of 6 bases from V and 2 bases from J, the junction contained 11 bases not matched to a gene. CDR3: CASSPPGQRVTDTQYF. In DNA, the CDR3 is TGTGCCAGCTCTCCTCCGGGACAGCGAGTCACAGATACGCAGTATTTT.

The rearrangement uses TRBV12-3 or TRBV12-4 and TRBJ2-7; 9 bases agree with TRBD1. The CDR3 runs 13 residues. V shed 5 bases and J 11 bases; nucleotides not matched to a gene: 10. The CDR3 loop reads CASSSTGQGRKYF. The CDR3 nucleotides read TGTGCCAGCAGTAGTACGGGACAGGGAAGAAAGTACTTC.

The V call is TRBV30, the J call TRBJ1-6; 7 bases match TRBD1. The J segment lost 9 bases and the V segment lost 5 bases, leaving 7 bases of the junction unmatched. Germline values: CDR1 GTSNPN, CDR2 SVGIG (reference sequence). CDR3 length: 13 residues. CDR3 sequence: CAWAGTVPSPLHF. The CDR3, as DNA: TGTGCCTGGGCCGGGACAGTTCCTTCACCCCTCCACTTT.

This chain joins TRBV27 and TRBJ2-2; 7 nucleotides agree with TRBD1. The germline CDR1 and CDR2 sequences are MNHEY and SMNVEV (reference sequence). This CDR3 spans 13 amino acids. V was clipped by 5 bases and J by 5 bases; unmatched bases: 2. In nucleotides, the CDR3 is TGTGCCAGCAGTATACAGGGGACCGGGGAGCTGTTTTTT. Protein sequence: CASSIQGTGELFF.

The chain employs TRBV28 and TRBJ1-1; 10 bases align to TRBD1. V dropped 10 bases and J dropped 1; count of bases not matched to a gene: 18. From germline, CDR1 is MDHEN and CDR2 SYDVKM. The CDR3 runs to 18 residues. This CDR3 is CAKAGQGRSTLENTEAFF. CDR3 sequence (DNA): TGTGCCAAAGCGGGACAGGGGCGCTCTACGCTAGAGAACACTGAAGCTTTCTTT.

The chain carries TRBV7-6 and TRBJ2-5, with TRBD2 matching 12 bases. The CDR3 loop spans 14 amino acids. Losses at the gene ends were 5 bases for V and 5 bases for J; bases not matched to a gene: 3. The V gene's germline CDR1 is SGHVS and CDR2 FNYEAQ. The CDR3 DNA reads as TGTGCCAGCAGCGCTAGCGGGGGGGCTGAGACCCAGTACTTC. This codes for CASSASGGAETQYF.

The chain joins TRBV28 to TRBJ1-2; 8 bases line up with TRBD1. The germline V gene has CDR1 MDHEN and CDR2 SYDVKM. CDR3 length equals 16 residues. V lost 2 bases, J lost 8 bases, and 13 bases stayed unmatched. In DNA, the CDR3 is TGTGCCAGCAGTTTAATGGGGGGCCAGGGGGCACGGGGCTACACCTTC. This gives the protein CASSLMGGQGARGYTF.

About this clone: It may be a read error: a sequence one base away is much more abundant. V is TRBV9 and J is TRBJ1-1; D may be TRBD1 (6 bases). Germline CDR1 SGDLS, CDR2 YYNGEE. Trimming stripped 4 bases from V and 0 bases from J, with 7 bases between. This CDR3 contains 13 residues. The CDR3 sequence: CASSTGMNTEAFF. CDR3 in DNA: TGTGCCAGCAGCACAGGGATGAACACTGAAGCTTTCTTT. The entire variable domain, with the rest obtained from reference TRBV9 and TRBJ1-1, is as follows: DSGVTQTPKHLITATGQRVTLRCSPRSGDLSVYWYQQSLDQGLQFLIQYYNGEERAKGNILERFSAQQFPDLHSELNLSSLELGDSALYFCASSTGMNTEAFFGQGTRLTVV.

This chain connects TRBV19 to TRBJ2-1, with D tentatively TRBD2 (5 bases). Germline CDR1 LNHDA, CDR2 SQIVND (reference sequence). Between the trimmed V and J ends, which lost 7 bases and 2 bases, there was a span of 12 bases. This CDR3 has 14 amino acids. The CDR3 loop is CASTNDGTYNEQFF. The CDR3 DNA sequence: TGTGCCAGTACAAATGACGGGACCTACAATGAGCAGTTCTTC.

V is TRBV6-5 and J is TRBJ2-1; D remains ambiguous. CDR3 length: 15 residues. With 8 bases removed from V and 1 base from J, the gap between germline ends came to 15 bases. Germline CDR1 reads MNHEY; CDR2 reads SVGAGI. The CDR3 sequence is CASCSPSESYNEQFF. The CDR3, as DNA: TGTGCCAGCTGTTCTCCGAGCGAATCCTACAATGAGCAGTTCTTC.

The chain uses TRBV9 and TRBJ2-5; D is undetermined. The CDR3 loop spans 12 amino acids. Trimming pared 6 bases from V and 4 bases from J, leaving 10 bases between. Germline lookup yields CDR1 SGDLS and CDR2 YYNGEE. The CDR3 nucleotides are TGTGCCAGCACAAGAGGTGGAGAGACCCAGTACTTC. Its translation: CASTRGGETQYF. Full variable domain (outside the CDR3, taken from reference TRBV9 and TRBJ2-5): DSGVTQTPKHLITATGQRVTLRCSPRSGDLSVYWYQQSLDQGLQFLIQYYNGEERAKGNILERFSAQQFPDLHSELNLSSLELGDSALYFCASTRGGETQYFGPGTRLLVL.

CDR3 protein: CVSTGISGANVLTF. The CDR3 DNA reads TGTGTTAGCACAGGGATCTCTGGGGCCAACGTCCTGACTTTC. This chain connects TRBV30 to TRBJ2-6; a weak D match, TRBD1 (6 bases). The length of the CDR3 is 14 residues. In germline, CDR1 is GTSNPN, CDR2 SVGIG (reference sequence).

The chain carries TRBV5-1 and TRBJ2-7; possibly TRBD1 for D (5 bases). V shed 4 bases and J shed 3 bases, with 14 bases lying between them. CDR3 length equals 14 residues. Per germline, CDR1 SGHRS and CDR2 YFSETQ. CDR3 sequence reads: CASSPQTAGYEQYF. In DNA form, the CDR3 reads TGCGCCAGCAGCCCCCAGACAGCCGGCTACGAGCAGTACTTC.

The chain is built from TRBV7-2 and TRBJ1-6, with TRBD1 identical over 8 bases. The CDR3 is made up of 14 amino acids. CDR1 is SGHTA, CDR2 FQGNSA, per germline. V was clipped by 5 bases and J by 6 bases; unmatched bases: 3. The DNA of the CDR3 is TGTGCCAGCAGCAAGGACAGGGTTAATTCACCCCTCCACTTT. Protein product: CASSKDRVNSPLHF. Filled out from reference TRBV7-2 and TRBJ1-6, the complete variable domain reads GAGVSQSPSNKVTEKGKDVELRCDPISGHTALYWYRQSLGQGLEFLIYFQGNSAPDKSGLPSDRFSAERTGGSVSTLTIQRTQQEDSAVYLCASSKDRVNSPLHFGNGTRLTVT.

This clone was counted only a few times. The CDR3 region has the DNA TGTGCCACCGTAGCGGTATATAGCAATCAGCCCCAGCATTTT. As protein: CATVAVYSNQPQHF. V gene TRBV28 combines with J gene TRBJ1-5; D uncertain. Trimming stripped 10 bases from V and 0 bases from J, with 13 bases between. Germline V gives CDR1 MDHEN, CDR2 SYDVKM. This CDR3 spans 14 amino acids.

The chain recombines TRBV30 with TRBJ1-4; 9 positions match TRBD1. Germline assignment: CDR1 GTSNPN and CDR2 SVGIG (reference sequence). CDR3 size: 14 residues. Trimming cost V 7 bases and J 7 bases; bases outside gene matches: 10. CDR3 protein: CAFGGGQGGEKLFF. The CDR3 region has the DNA TGTGCCTTTGGGGGGGGACAGGGAGGTGAAAAACTGTTTTTT.

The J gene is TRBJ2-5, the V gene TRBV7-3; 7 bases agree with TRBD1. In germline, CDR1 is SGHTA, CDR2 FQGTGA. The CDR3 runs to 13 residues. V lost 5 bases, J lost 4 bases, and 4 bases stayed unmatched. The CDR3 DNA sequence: TGTGCCAGCAGCCTAAGGGACAGAGAGACCCAGTACTTC. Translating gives CASSLRDRETQYF. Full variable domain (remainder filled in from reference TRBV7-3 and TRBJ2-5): GAGVSQTPSNKVTEKGKYVELRCDPISGHTALYWYRQSLGQGPEFLIYFQGTGAADDSGLPNDRFFAVRPEGSVSTLKIQRTERGDSAVYLCASSLRDRETQYFGPGTRLLVL.

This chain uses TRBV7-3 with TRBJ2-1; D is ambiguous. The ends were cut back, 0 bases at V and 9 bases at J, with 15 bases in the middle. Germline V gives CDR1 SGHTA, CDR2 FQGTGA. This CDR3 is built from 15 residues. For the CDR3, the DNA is TGTGCCAGCAGCTTAACCCGTCCCCCTTCGAGTGAGCAGTTCTTC. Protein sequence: CASSLTRPPSSEQFF.

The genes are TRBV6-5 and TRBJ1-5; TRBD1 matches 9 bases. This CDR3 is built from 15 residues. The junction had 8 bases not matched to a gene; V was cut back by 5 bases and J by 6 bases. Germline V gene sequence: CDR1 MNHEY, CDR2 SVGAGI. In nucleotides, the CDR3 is TGTGCCAGCAGTCTCACAGGGGGCAGGAGTCAGCCCCAGCATTTT. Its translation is CASSLTGGRSQPQHF.

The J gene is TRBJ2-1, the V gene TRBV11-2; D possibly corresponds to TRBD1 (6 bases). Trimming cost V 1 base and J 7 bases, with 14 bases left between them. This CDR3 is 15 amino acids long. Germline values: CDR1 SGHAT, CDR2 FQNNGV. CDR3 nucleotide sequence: TGTGCCAGCAGCTTAGGGCAGGGGTTGGTAAATGAGCAGTTCTTC. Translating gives CASSLGQGLVNEQFF.

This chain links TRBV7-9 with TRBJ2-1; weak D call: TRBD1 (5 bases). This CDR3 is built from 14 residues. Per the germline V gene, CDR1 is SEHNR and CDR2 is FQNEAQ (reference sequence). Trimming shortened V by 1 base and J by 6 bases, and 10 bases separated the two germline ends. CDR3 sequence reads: CASSLVSQGNEQFF. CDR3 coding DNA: TGTGCCAGCAGCTTAGTCTCCCAGGGCAATGAGCAGTTCTTC.

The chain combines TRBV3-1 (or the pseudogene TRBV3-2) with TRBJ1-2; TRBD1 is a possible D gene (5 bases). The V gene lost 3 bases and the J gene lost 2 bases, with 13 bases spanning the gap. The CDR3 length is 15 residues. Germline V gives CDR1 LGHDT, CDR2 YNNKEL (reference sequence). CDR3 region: CASSHEGLSNYGYTF. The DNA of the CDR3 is TGTGCCAGCAGCCACGAGGGACTAAGCAACTATGGCTACACCTTC.

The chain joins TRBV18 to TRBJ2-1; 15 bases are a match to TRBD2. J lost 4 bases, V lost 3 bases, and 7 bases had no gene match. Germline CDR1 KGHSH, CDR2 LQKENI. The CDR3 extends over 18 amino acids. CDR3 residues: CASSPPGLAGGLYNEQFF. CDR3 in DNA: TGTGCCAGCTCACCTCCGGGACTAGCGGGAGGATTGTACAATGAGCAGTTCTTC.

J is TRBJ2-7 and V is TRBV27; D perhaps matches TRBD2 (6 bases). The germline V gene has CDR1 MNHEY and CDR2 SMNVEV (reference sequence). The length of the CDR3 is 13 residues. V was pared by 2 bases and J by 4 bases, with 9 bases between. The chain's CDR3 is CASSLLGTYEQYF. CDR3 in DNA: TGTGCCAGCAGTTTACTAGGGACTTACGAGCAGTACTTC.